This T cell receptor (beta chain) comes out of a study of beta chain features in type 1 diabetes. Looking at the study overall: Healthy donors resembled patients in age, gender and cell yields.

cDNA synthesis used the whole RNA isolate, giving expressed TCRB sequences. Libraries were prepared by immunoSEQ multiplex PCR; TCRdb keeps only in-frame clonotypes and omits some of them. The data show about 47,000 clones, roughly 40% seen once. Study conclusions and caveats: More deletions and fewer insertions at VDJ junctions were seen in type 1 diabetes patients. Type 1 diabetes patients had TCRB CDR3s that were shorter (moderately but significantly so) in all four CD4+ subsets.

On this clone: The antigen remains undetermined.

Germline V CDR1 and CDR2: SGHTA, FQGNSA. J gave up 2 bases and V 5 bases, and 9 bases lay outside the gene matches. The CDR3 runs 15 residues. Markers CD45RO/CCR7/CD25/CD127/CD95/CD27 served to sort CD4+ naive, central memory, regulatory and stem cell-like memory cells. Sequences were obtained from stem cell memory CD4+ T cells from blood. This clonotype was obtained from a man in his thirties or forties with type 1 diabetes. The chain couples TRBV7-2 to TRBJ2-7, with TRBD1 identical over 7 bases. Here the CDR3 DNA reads TGTGCCAGCAGCATGGGACAGCCATCAACCTACGAGCAGTACTTC. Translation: CASSMGQPSTYEQYF.